One sample yielded the 17 T cell receptor beta chains listed below, sequenced in a study of blood T cell repertoires in COVID-19. TCRdb's table, derived via immunoSEQ multiplex PCR, lists solely in-frame clones and lacks some. The sample lists fewer than 250,000 clones, roughly 90% seen once, with 6.2% in the top ten. The sequenced sample consisted of peripheral blood. The receptors were gathered from a woman aged 40 to 50 who had recovered from COVID-19.

The V and J genes are TRBV25-1 and TRBJ1-4; D not resolved. CDR3 length equals 14 residues. The V and J ends lost 4 bases and 8 bases respectively, with 14 bases between them. The germline V gene encodes CDR1 MGHDK and CDR2 SYGVNS. DNA for the CDR3: TGTGCCAGCAGTGGGTTGAGCGGCGGAGAAAAACTGTTTTTT. It is translated as CASSGLSGGEKLFF.

CDR3 DNA: TGTGCCAGCAGTTACTCGAATAGCGTCGAGCAGTTCTTC. Its translation is CASSYSNSVEQFF. The V and J genes are TRBV6-5 and TRBJ2-1, with D possibly matching TRBD2 (5 bases). Germline CDR1 reads MNHEY; CDR2 reads SVGAGI. CDR3 length: 13 amino acids. Trimming removed 0 bases from V and 10 bases from J, with 10 bases in between.

The V gene is TRBV30, the J gene TRBJ2-2; D is undetermined. CDR1 and CDR2 from the germline V gene are GTSNPN and SVGIG (reference sequence). With 4 bases removed from V and 6 bases from J, the gap between germline ends came to 12 bases. CDR3 length equals 13 residues. Here the CDR3 reads CAWTMIRAGELFF. As DNA, the CDR3 is TGTGCCTGGACAATGATTCGGGCCGGGGAGCTGTTTTTT.

The V gene is TRBV6-5, the J gene TRBJ1-5; D uncertain. In germline, CDR1 is MNHEY, CDR2 SVGAGI. There are 14 residues in the CDR3. The V end was cut by 6 bases, the J end by 7 bases, with 16 bases between. Written as DNA, the CDR3 is TGTGCCAGCAGCGCTGGCGGGCGGAAGCAGCCCCAGCATTTT. Amino acid sequence: CASSAGGRKQPQHF.

This chain links TRBV4-3 with TRBJ2-1; 13 bases match TRBD2. This CDR3 region has 18 residues. Germline assignment: CDR1 LGHNA and CDR2 YSLEER. V trimming: 5 bases; J trimming: 0 bases; junction bases outside the gene matches: 7. The CDR3 protein is CASSAGTSGVSSYNEQFF. As DNA, the CDR3 is TGCGCCAGCAGCGCCGGGACTAGCGGGGTGAGCTCCTACAATGAGCAGTTCTTC.

V gene TRBV19 combines with J gene TRBJ1-2, with TRBD1 matching 10 bases. Germline values: CDR1 LNHDA, CDR2 SQIVND (reference sequence). The CDR3 has 15 amino acids. The ends lost 5 bases at V and 2 bases at J; junction bases unmatched: 5. CDR3 amino acids: CASSFRDRGNYGYTF. The CDR3 bases are TGTGCCAGTAGTTTCCGGGACAGGGGAAACTATGGCTACACCTTC.

The chain recombines TRBV24-1 with TRBJ2-3; the match to TRBD1 covers 10 bases. CDR3 length equals 16 residues. CDR1 and CDR2 from the germline V gene are KGHDR and SFDVKD. V dropped 4 bases and J dropped 1; count of bases not matched to a gene: 4. The CDR3 DNA is TGTGCCACCAGTGAAGCCGGGACAGGGGGCACAGATACGCAGTATTTT. Translation gives CATSEAGTGGTDTQYF.

The V and J genes are TRBV5-1 and TRBJ2-5, with D possibly matching TRBD1 (6 bases). The ends were cut back, 4 bases at V and 5 bases at J, with 24 bases in the middle. This CDR3 contains 17 residues. The germline V gene has CDR1 SGHRS and CDR2 YFSETQ. DNA of the CDR3: TGCGCCAGCAGCCCCGGTCAGGGCCAGGGGAGTGGGGAGACCCAGTACTTC. It encodes CASSPGQGQGSGETQYF. Using reference TRBV5-1 and TRBJ2-5 for the parts outside the CDR3, the full variable domain is KAGVTQTPRYLIKTRGQQVTLSCSPISGHRSVSWYQQTPGQGLQFLFEYFSETQRNKGNFPGRFSGRQFSNSRSEMNVSTLELGDSALYLCASSPGQGQGSGETQYFGPGTRLLVL.

This chain joins TRBV19 and TRBJ2-5; possibly TRBD1 for D (5 bases). The germline V and J ends were trimmed by 0 bases and 5 bases, with 10 bases remaining between them. From germline, CDR1 is LNHDA and CDR2 SQIVND (reference sequence). This CDR3 spans 14 amino acids. This chain's CDR3 is CASSIDTGAETQYF. The CDR3 DNA reads as TGTGCCAGTAGTATAGATACAGGAGCCGAGACCCAGTACTTC.

The gene calls are TRBV18 and TRBJ2-7; 9 bases are a match to TRBD1. V was pared by 5 bases and J by 6 bases, with 17 bases of the junction left unmatched. Germline values: CDR1 KGHSH, CDR2 LQKENI. This CDR3 comprises 17 residues. The CDR3 is CASSSHTGGSGGSEQYF. For the CDR3, the DNA is TGTGCCAGCTCATCCCATACAGGGGGCTCCGGGGGCAGCGAGCAGTACTTC.

V is TRBV11-2 and J is TRBJ2-7; D perhaps matches TRBD2 (6 bases). V lost 1 base, J lost 1 base, and 17 bases lay in between. Germline V CDR1 and CDR2: SGHAT, FQNNGV. The CDR3 has 17 amino acids. CDR3 sequence reads: CASSLAAFFGGSYEQYF. CDR3 bases: TGTGCCAGCAGCTTAGCCGCTTTTTTTGGGGGGTCCTACGAGCAGTACTTC.

This chain connects TRBV3-1 (or the pseudogene TRBV3-2) to TRBJ2-5, with D unresolved. The CDR3 has 14 residues. Germline loops: CDR1 LGHDT, CDR2 YNNKEL (reference sequence). Trimming removed 2 bases from V and 1 base from J, with 8 bases in between. The CDR3 spells CASSQMSLQETQYF. For the CDR3, the DNA is TGTGCCAGCAGCCAAATGAGTCTCCAAGAGACCCAGTACTTC.

This clone was picked up one time. The V call is TRBV21-1, the J call TRBJ2-7; the table names TRBD2, a call not compared with the DNA. TRBV21-1 is annotated as a pseudogene. This CDR3 is built from 16 residues. The chain's CDR3 is CASTPRTSGASYEQYF. The CDR3 DNA reads as TGTGCCAGCACCCCGAGGACTAGCGGGGCCTCCTACGAGCAGTACTTC.

The chain employs TRBV11-2 and TRBJ1-3, with a weak D call TRBD1 (6 bases). The CDR3 is 15 amino acids. From germline, CDR1 is SGHAT and CDR2 FQNNGV. Trimming took off 3 bases at V and 3 bases at J, with 12 bases between the two ends. The CDR3 region is CASSFLRTVGNTIYF. The CDR3 DNA reads TGTGCCAGCAGCTTTCTTCGGACAGTTGGAAACACCATATATTTT.

This clone occurred a few times. This chain uses TRBV11-3 with TRBJ2-1; D is possibly TRBD2 (6 bases). Germline V gene data show CDR1 as SGHNT and CDR2 as YENEEA. This CDR3 is built from 14 residues. V was pared by 5 bases and J by 4 bases, with 12 bases between. CDR3 protein: CASSARAGYNEQFF. As DNA, the CDR3 is TGTGCCAGCAGCGCCCGCGCGGGATACAATGAGCAGTTCTTC. Full variable domain (remainder filled in from reference TRBV11-3 and TRBJ2-1): EAGVVQSPRYKIIEKKQPVAFWCNPISGHNTLYWYLQNLGQGPELLIRYENEEAVDDSQLPKDRFSAERLKGVDSTLKIQPAELGDSAVYLCASSARAGYNEQFFGPGTRLTVL.

In DNA form, the CDR3 reads TGTGCCAGCAGCCCGGGGCAAGCGGGCACTGAAGCTTTCTTT. Translated, it gives CASSPGQAGTEAFF. The chain couples TRBV3-1 (or the pseudogene TRBV3-2) to TRBJ1-1; D is possibly TRBD1 (5 bases). From germline, CDR1 is LGHDT and CDR2 YNNKEL (reference sequence). The V and J ends lost 4 bases and 4 bases respectively, with 13 bases between them. This CDR3 is 14 amino acids long.

V gene TRBV6-4 combines with J gene TRBJ2-2; 11 bases match TRBD1. CDR1 and CDR2 (germline): MRHNA, SNTAGT. The CDR3 sequence is 17 residues long. V lost 7 bases to trimming and J lost 4 bases; unmatched junction nucleotides: 11. The CDR3 nucleotides read TGTGCCAGCACCCCCCCCGGACAGGGGGCGAGCACCGGGGAGCTGTTTTTT. This gives the protein CASTPPGQGASTGELFF.